This TCR beta chain was obtained from a study of cytomegalovirus exposure and HLA in healthy donors. The study, taken as a whole, reports: As was reported, the classifier diagnosed cytomegalovirus status with high specificity and sensitivity.

A note on this clone: Its antigen is unidentified.

Use of 60 Vbeta and 13 Jbeta primers characterized the PCR. Sequencing was performed with immunoSEQ multiplex PCR; in TCRdb, only in-frame clones are kept and a portion is missing. The repertoire holds approximately 160,000 clones, with 77% as singletons. The ends lost 5 bases at V and 4 bases at J; junction bases unmatched: 7. The germline V gene has CDR1 SGHAT and CDR2 FQNNGV. The CDR3 is made up of 15 amino acids. This sequence joins TRBV11-2 and TRBJ1-3; 8 positions match TRBD1. This TCR was recovered from a male donor in good health and CMV-seropositive. Specimen: PBMCs. As DNA, the CDR3 is TGTGCCAGCAGCAGTTACAGGGGGAAGGGAAACACCATATATTTT. Translation: CASSSYRGKGNTIYF. The full variable domain, in which reference TRBV11-2 and TRBJ1-3 provide the parts outside the CDR3, is EAGVAQSPRYKIIEKRQSVAFWCNPISGHATLYWYQQILGQGPKLLIQFQNNGVVDDSQLPKDRFSAERLKGVDSTLKIQPAKLEDSAVYLCASSSYRGKGNTIYFGEGSWLTVV.